Listed below are T cell receptor beta chains from one sample, sequenced in a study of blood T cells in healthy people across ages. TCRdb processed the 5' RACE reads anew with MiXCR; each CDR3 protein has one entry. The table includes just over 800,000 distinct CDR3 sequences, approximately 67% detected once. Sequenced sample: blood. All receptors come from a man younger than 45 in good health. Both conserved end residues are part of each CDR3. The D gene is left open where the match is weak. The size entry is marked missing in some rows and otherwise reads once, few, many or a size class.

>TRBJ2-6|TRBD1|few|TRBV2
CASITGVSGANVLTF
TGTGCCAGCATAACAGGGGTCTCTGGGGCCAACGTCCTGACTTTC
>TRBJ2-3|-|-|TRBV5-1
CASRSVASTDTQYF
TGCGCCAGCAGAAGTGTAGCGTCCACAGATACGCAGTATTTT
>TRBJ1-2|-|-|TRBV27
CASSSLTGLRFYGYTF
TGTGCCAGCAGTTCCCTCACAGGATTACGTTTCTATGGCTACACCTTC
>TRBJ2-1|-|-|TRBV25-1
CASSRLSGTRRYNEQFF
TGTGCCAGCAGCCGCCTTTCCGGGACACGGAGATACAATGAGCAGTTCTTC
>TRBJ2-7|TRBD1|-|TRBV29-1
CTLPAGQGAYEQYF
TGCACCCTCCCCGCGGGACAGGGGGCTTACGAGCAGTACTTC
>TRBJ2-3|TRBD1|-|TRBV4-3
CASSPRDRGSTDTQYF
TGCGCCAGCAGCCCTCGGGACAGGGGTAGCACAGATACGCAGTATTTT
>TRBJ2-3|-|-|TRBV20-1
CSAKSGFTDTQYF
TGCAGCGCTAAAAGCGGATTCACAGATACGCAGTATTTT
>TRBJ2-5|-|-|TRBV15
CATSRDQGLLVGETQYF
TGTGCCACCAGCAGAGATCAGGGCCTACTTGTTGGAGAGACCCAGTACTTC
>TRBJ2-1|TRBD1|-|TRBV7-9
CASSLRQGEWNEQFF
TGTGCCAGCAGCTTACGACAGGGTGAATGGAATGAGCAGTTCTTC
>TRBJ1-2|-|few|TRBV20-1
CSATDRNNYGYTF
TGCAGTGCCACGGACAGAAATAACTATGGCTACACCTTC
>TRBJ2-7|-|once|TRBV10-3
CAISEDKNPYEQYF
TGTGCCATCAGTGAGGACAAGAACCCCTACGAGCAGTACTTC